The 25 T cell receptor beta chains given below trace back to one sample, sequenced in a study of shared clonotypes between healthy human individuals. The naive CD8 population came from CD45RO-negative cells selected for CCR7, without terminally differentiated effector memory CD45RA+ cells. The repertoire was sequenced with immunoSEQ multiplex PCR; TCRdb's copy has only in-frame clones and lacks some. The profile shows millions of clones, about 95% of them singletons. The sequencing sample was made of naive CD8+ T cells sorted from blood. Receptors originate from a man aged 18 to 29 in good health.

The chain is built from TRBV7-6 and TRBJ2-7; D may be TRBD1 or TRBD2 (5 bases each). The V and J ends lost 5 bases and 5 bases respectively, with 13 bases between them. The CDR3 covers 13 residues. Germline CDR1 and CDR2: SGHVS and FNYEAQ. CDR3: CASSPLRGDEQYF. In DNA, the CDR3 is TGTGCCAGCAGCCCGCTCCGGGGCGACGAGCAGTACTTC.

The chain uses TRBV27 and TRBJ2-1; D tentatively reads TRBD1 or TRBD2 (7 bases each). Trimming removed 5 bases from V and 8 bases from J, with 19 bases in between. The V gene's germline CDR1 is MNHEY and CDR2 SMNVEV (reference sequence). The CDR3 sequence is 15 residues long. Written as DNA, the CDR3 is TGTGCCAGCAGTGGGGGGGACAGTCCTCGGGATGAGCAGTTCTTC. Protein sequence: CASSGGDSPRDEQFF.

V and J are TRBV5-3 and TRBJ2-5; 8 nucleotides agree with TRBD1. TRBV5-3 is placed among ORFs of uncertain function. CDR3 length: 16 residues. The trim removed 2 bases at V and 4 bases at J, leaving 10 bases unmatched. CDR3 amino acids: CARSFRRTGKGETQYF. The CDR3 DNA sequence: TGTGCCAGAAGCTTCAGGAGGACAGGGAAGGGAGAGACCCAGTACTTC.

The V gene is TRBV7-9, the J gene TRBJ1-3; 9 nucleotides match TRBD1. This CDR3 spans 18 amino acids. Germline CDR1 is SEHNR and CDR2 is FQNEAQ (reference sequence). Trimming removed 6 bases from V and 1 base from J; junction bases left unmatched: 13. The CDR3 protein is CASSYSPGQGVSGNTIYF. The CDR3 DNA reads TGTGCCAGCAGTTACTCTCCGGGACAGGGAGTATCTGGAAACACCATATATTTT.

The chain combines TRBV4-1 with TRBJ1-1, with D maybe TRBD1 (5 bases). From germline, CDR1 is MGHRA and CDR2 YSYEKL. CDR3 length: 12 amino acids. Trimming left V 0 bases short and J 9 bases short, with 8 bases between. The CDR3 sequence: CASSQDRVQAFF. The CDR3 DNA reads TGCGCCAGCAGCCAAGACAGGGTCCAAGCTTTCTTT.

V is TRBV13 and J is TRBJ1-3; D may be TRBD1 (5 bases). With 3 bases removed from V and 0 bases from J, the gap between germline ends came to 9 bases. This CDR3 comprises 15 residues. Germline-derived CDR1 and CDR2 are PRHDT and FYEKMQ (reference sequence). The CDR3 region has the DNA TGTGCCAGCAGCTTGGGACGACACTCTGGAAACACCATATATTTT. This sequence encodes CASSLGRHSGNTIYF.

The chain links TRBV28 to TRBJ1-4, with D uncertain. V lost 7 bases and J 8 bases, leaving 17 bases between the germline ends. Germline CDR1 reads MDHEN; CDR2 reads SYDVKM. The CDR3 totals 14 residues. For the CDR3, the DNA is TGTGCCAGCAAGGGTAGCGGGGTTAGAGAAAAACTGTTTTTT. Translating gives CASKGSGVREKLFF.

This chain joins TRBV11-2 and TRBJ1-1, with 7 positions matching TRBD1. With 5 bases clipped from V and 5 bases from J, the junction kept 14 bases outside the gene matches. Germline assignment: CDR1 SGHAT and CDR2 FQNNGV. The CDR3 spans 16 residues. The CDR3 protein is CASSPRDSQQRTEAFF. The CDR3 DNA is TGTGCCAGCAGCCCCCGGGACAGCCAACAGAGGACTGAAGCTTTCTTT.

The rearrangement uses TRBV29-1 and TRBJ1-2, with no clear D. Germline assignment: CDR1 SQVTM and CDR2 ANQGSEA. The V end was cut by 2 bases, the J end by 2 bases, with 6 bases between. This CDR3 contains 12 residues. This CDR3 reads CSVEFVNYGYTF. CDR3 DNA sequence: TGCAGCGTTGAATTCGTGAACTATGGCTACACCTTC.

CDR3 DNA sequence: TGTGCCAGCAGCTTAGATAGCGGGGGGGCGCTTCAAGAGACCCAGTACTTC. The encoded protein is CASSLDSGGALQETQYF. V usage is TRBV13 and J usage is TRBJ2-5; 11 positions match TRBD2. V dropped 1 base and J dropped 2; count of bases not matched to a gene: 6. CDR3 length equals 17 residues. Germline CDR1 and CDR2: PRHDT and FYEKMQ (reference sequence).

This clone has just one count. The J gene is TRBJ2-7, the V gene TRBV9, with D possibly being TRBD1 (6 bases). CDR3 length: 13 amino acids. In germline, CDR1 is SGDLS, CDR2 YYNGEE. V was clipped by 3 bases and J by 7 bases, with 14 bases between them. CDR3 region: CASSAGQGQEQYF. CDR3 nucleotide sequence: TGTGCCAGCAGCGCGGGGCAGGGGCAAGAGCAGTACTTC.

This clone has just one count. The CDR3 DNA sequence: TGTGCCTGGAGTGTAACCAGATTTCTTGAAGCTTTCTTT. Encoded protein: CAWSVTRFLEAFF. The V call is TRBV30, the J call TRBJ1-1; D gene ambiguous. The CDR3 has 13 amino acids. The germline V and J ends were trimmed by 0 bases and 7 bases, with 12 bases remaining between them. CDR1 and CDR2 (germline): GTSNPN, SVGIG (reference sequence).

Comments on this clone: Distinct nucleotide sequences in the sample also encode this CDR3. This chain joins TRBV9 and TRBJ2-1; 9 bases are shared with TRBD1. CDR1 and CDR2 from the germline V gene are SGDLS and YYNGEE. The ends lost 2 bases at V and 7 bases at J; junction bases unmatched: 4. CDR3 size: 14 residues. CDR3 in DNA: TGTGCCAGCAGCGTTGGGACAGGGTGGAATGAGCAGTTCTTC. Its translation: CASSVGTGWNEQFF.

Note on this clone: This may be a read error: a much more frequent sequence differs by one nucleotide. Other DNA sequences within the sample encode an identical CDR3. This rearrangement joins TRBV30 to TRBJ1-5; a weak D match, TRBD1 (5 bases). The germline V gene has CDR1 GTSNPN and CDR2 SVGIG (reference sequence). V lost 7 bases to trimming and J lost 2 bases, with 12 bases between them. The CDR3 has 13 residues. The CDR3 nucleotides are TGTGCCTTTACCTTGACAGGCAATCAGCCCCAGCATTTT. This gives the protein CAFTLTGNQPQHF.

This rearrangement joins TRBV27 to TRBJ1-4; D gene unclear. The CDR3 is made up of 15 amino acids. Germline values: CDR1 MNHEY, CDR2 SMNVEV (reference sequence). Trimming took off 6 bases at V and 7 bases at J, with 18 bases between the two ends. The CDR3 here is CASRSATAVGEKLFF. The CDR3 coding sequence is TGTGCCAGCAGATCGGCGACGGCGGTGGGTGAAAAACTGTTTTTT.

The V call is TRBV7-6, the J call TRBJ2-7; D might be TRBD1 (6 bases). The CDR3 is 15 residues long. The V gene lost 0 bases and the J gene lost 5 bases, with 14 bases spanning the gap. Germline CDR1 SGHVS, CDR2 FNYEAQ. The CDR3 nucleotides are TGTGCCAGCAGCTTAGCGCAGGGGATCGTTAACGAGCAGTACTTC. Translation gives CASSLAQGIVNEQYF.

This chain links TRBV6-5 with TRBJ1-6; no firm D call. Between the trimmed V and J ends, which lost 4 bases and 3 bases, there was a span of 4 bases. CDR3 length: 13 residues. Looked up from germline, CDR1 is MNHEY and CDR2 is SVGAGI. CDR3: CASSFDYNSPLHF. The DNA of the CDR3 is TGTGCCAGCAGTTTCGACTATAATTCACCCCTCCACTTT.

The CDR3 loop reads CASSVGNRDAYEQYF. In DNA form, the CDR3 reads TGTGCCAGCAGCGTGGGGAACAGGGACGCCTACGAGCAGTACTTC. The V gene is TRBV9, the J gene TRBJ2-7; D may be TRBD1 (6 bases). The CDR3 runs to 15 residues. The V gene lost 2 bases and the J gene lost 2 bases, with 14 bases spanning the gap. Germline assignment: CDR1 SGDLS and CDR2 YYNGEE.

This clone was picked up one time. The CDR3 DNA reads as TGTGCCAGCAGACCCACAACAGGGGTTAACACTGAAGCTTTCTTT. Its protein product is CASRPTTGVNTEAFF. The chain combines TRBV6-5 with TRBJ1-1; TRBD1 aligns across 7 bases. With 6 bases clipped from V and 2 bases from J, the junction kept 9 bases outside the gene matches. Germline values: CDR1 MNHEY, CDR2 SVGAGI. The CDR3 totals 15 residues.

This clone was recorded a few times. The gene calls are TRBV7-3 and TRBJ2-3; D is perhaps TRBD2 (6 bases). The CDR3 runs to 19 residues. The ends were cut back, 2 bases at V and 0 bases at J, with 21 bases in the middle. Germline CDR1 and CDR2: SGHTA and FQGTGA. The CDR3 DNA reads as TGTGCCAGCAGCTTACATCCGGGTATTCGCGGGGTAAGCACAGATACGCAGTATTTT. Its translation is CASSLHPGIRGVSTDTQYF.

This clone was seen a handful of times. This sequence joins TRBV5-4 and TRBJ2-7, with D tentatively TRBD1 (5 bases). The CDR3 totals 12 residues. CDR1 SGHNT and CDR2 YYREEE come from the germline V gene (reference sequence). Trimming left V 3 bases short and J 4 bases short, with 8 bases between. The CDR3 nucleotides read TGTGCCAGCAGCTGGCAGGGTTACGAGCAGTACTTC. This translates into CASSWQGYEQYF. Drawing the rest from reference TRBV5-4 and TRBJ2-7, the complete variable domain is ETGVTQSPTHLIKTRGQQVTLRCSSQSGHNTVSWYQQALGQGPQFIFQYYREEENGRGNFPPRFSGLQFPNYSSELNVNALELDDSALYLCASSWQGYEQYFGPGTRLTVT.

The genes are TRBV6-1 and TRBJ2-7; the D call may be TRBD1 or TRBD2 (5 bases each). Trimming stripped 1 base from V and 4 bases from J, with 8 bases between. The germline V gene has CDR1 MNHNS and CDR2 SASEGT. This CDR3 spans 13 amino acids. CDR3 bases: TGTGCCAGCAGTGAAGATGGGGGATACGAGCAGTACTTC. This gives the protein CASSEDGGYEQYF.

V usage is TRBV4-1 and J usage is TRBJ1-1; possible D gene TRBD1, 5 bases. From germline, CDR1 is MGHRA and CDR2 YSYEKL. V was clipped by 3 bases and J by 3 bases, with 14 bases between them. The CDR3 loop spans 15 amino acids. The CDR3 DNA is TGCGCCAGCAGCCAGATAGGAGGGGAAGACACTGAAGCTTTCTTT. Amino acid sequence: CASSQIGGEDTEAFF.

This clone was recorded only once. V is TRBV6-5 and J is TRBJ2-7; TRBD1 agrees at 10 bases. Unmatched junction bases numbered 6, after V lost 6 bases and J lost 4 bases. This CDR3 is 14 amino acids long. CDR1 MNHEY and CDR2 SVGAGI come from the germline V gene. The CDR3 here is CASSTGQGGYEQYF. CDR3 coding DNA: TGTGCCAGCAGCACCGGACAGGGGGGGTACGAGCAGTACTTC.

The chain is built from TRBV4-1 and TRBJ2-3; D is ambiguous. CDR1 MGHRA and CDR2 YSYEKL come from the germline V gene. With 0 bases removed from V and 6 bases from J, the gap between germline ends came to 10 bases. The CDR3 is made up of 14 amino acids. The CDR3 region has the DNA TGCGCCAGCAGCCAAGATCGGGTCTATGATACGCAGTATTTT. Its protein product is CASSQDRVYDTQYF.